Included here is one T cell receptor (beta chain) sequence, with context. There is no known antigen for this receptor. No base quality information exists; no much larger clone differs at one position. The data are from a study of CD8+CD57+ T cells in acquired aplastic anemia listed by TCRdb under 2018. Regarding the study in general: Extracted DNA from sorted CD4+ and CD8+ cells averaged around 3.3 ug, ranging from about 0.18 to 27.4 ug. An average of about 10 million reads for CD4+ cells and 11 million or so reads for CD8+ cells was obtained from healthy donor samples.

Findings and caveats that apply to the study as a whole: Some 27 CD8+ CDR3 sequences were found in both patients and controls but appeared to be highly expressed in patients and within the immunodominant clones of the patients. Patients and healthy controls showed no significant difference in CD8+ Simpson's diversity (P=0.060).

Profiling of TCR beta VDJ combinations and CDR3 sequences used genomic DNA as the template. An Illumina HiSeq 2000 was used for TCR repertoire sequencing. The original methods were these. Repertoire assessment relied on Simpson's diversity index, CDR3 size and DJ length profiles, and TRBV/TRBJ rearrangement plots. The most abundant DNA sequence in the deep sequencing data was taken as the immunodominant clone. CDR3 amino acid sequences were screened for sharing across subjects and were compared with published repertoires and the VDJdb database. The raw public data were reprocessed by TCRdb itself: fastp quality trimming at Q25, MiXCR clonotype calling, in-frame beta chains only. CDR3 protein duplicates are merged, each entry listing the most common genes and DNA. The V and J calls were not made by the authors but by TCRdb's processing. The sample table shows more than 45,000 distinct CDR3 sequences, and around 70% are seen once. In total, the top ten clones hold 34% of the sample.

The study deep-sequenced TCR repertoires of sorted CD4+ and CD8+ blood T cells from severe aplastic anemia patients and healthy subjects. Ficoll-Paque density gradient centrifugation was used to isolate peripheral blood mononuclear cells. Before DNA extraction, CD4+ and CD8+ T cells were sorted by FACS or by magnetic beads. Sequencing was carried out using sorted CD4+, CD8+, or CD8+CD57+ T cells (not recorded which) from PBMCs. The sequence was collected from a human donor in good health, serving as a control.

The DNA sequence is given as TGTGCCAGCAGGGGGTCCTCTGGAAACACCATATATTTT. The encoded protein is CASRGSSGNTIYF. The chain is made from TRBV12-3 or TRBV12-4 and TRBJ1-3, with no D gene named confidently. The CDR3 holds 13 amino acids from the cysteine to the phenylalanine. Of all the DNA, just the CDR3 is kept, 39 bases in frame from base 1. Relative to germline, V is 6 bases shorter and J is 0 bases shorter, with 6 bases between their ends.